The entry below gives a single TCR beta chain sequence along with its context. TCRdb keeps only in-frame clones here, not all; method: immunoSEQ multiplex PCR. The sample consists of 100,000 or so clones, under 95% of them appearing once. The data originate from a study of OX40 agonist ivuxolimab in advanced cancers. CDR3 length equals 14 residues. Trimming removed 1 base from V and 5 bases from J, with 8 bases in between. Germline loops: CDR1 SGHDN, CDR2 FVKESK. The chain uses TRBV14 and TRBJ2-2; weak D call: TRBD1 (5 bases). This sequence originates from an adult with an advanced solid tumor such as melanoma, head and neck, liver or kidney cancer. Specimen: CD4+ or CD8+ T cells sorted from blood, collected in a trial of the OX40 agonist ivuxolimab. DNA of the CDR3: TGTGCCAGCAGCCAAGTGCAGGGTACCGGGGAGCTGTTTTTT. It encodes CASSQVQGTGELFF.